This T cell receptor (beta chain) was sequenced in a study of blood T cell repertoires in COVID-19 (dated by TCRdb to 2018 to 2020). For the study in its entirety: The collaborator samples originated in the United States, Italy and Spain and spanned the acute and convalescent phases of COVID-19. Samples came from the ongoing ImmuneRACE study (first 160 participants) plus 1,254 subjects from 6 global collaborators. The prospective study material was composed of cDNA or gDNA derived from T cells, B-cell-depleted T cells, or PBMCs. Subjects who had been exposed to COVID-19, were actively infected with it, or had recovered from it provided the deeply sampled blood TCRbeta repertoires that made up the dataset. Where available, HLA class I and class II types were taken from metadata supplied by the sample provider and were not determined by assay-based typing. The repertoires were released in a freely available public database intended as a resource for research on the immune response to SARS-CoV-2. Sample metadata almost always included a de-identified subject ID, COVID-19 status, age in years and sex. Summary of the overall study and its limitations: The quantity of clinical and demographic metadata differed by source and by participant and was supplied without curation.

Turning to this clone: It has no known antigen specificity. No much larger clonotype is one base removed from it; base qualities were not supplied.

Each collaborating institution followed its own protocols to collect whole blood in K2EDTA tubes. For TCRbeta analysis, collaborator samples were shipped as frozen whole blood, as isolated PBMCs, or as DNA extracted from either sample type. Sequences SGDLS (CDR1) and YYNGEE (CDR2) are obtained from the germline V gene. Germline trimming amounts to 4 bases on V and 4 bases on J, with 11 as the count of junction bases outside the gene matches. There are 17 amino acids in the CDR3, from cysteine to phenylalanine inclusive. The DNA shown is the 51-base CDR3, in frame from base 1. TCRbeta CDR3 regions were amplified from genomic DNA using the immunoSEQ Assay, a bias-controlled multiplex PCR. As for the authors' bioinformatics: The number of nucleated cells in each sample was estimated by amplification of reference gene primers within the assay. To quantify the absolute abundance of each unique TCRbeta CDR3 rearrangement, sequence reads were collapsed and filtered. For each sample, productive Simpson clonality was calculated by taking the square root of Simpson's diversity index across productive rearrangements. Not all clones reach the TCRdb copy of this immuneACCESS table, which keeps in-frame sequences only. Checked studies attribute under half of the gap to unresolved V genes and leave the rest unexplained. V and J calls and clone size are copied from that table; D and trimming were computed from the DNA. The sample includes about 140,000 clones, with 70% to 90% observed a single time. The ten biggest clones cover under 6% of the sample.

Sequenced: peripheral blood. This chain is built from TRBV9 and TRBJ2-5, with 12 bases matching TRBD1. This clonotype originated in a human donor in a cohort sampled during active COVID-19. The DNA sequence is as follows: TGTGCCAGCAGCACTCGGGGGACAGGGGGCTTGGGAGAGACCCAGTACTTC. It codes for CASSTRGTGGLGETQYF.